What follows describes a single T cell receptor (beta chain). What it recognizes is unknown. The data belong to a study of regulatory T cells in long-lasting Graves disease. Study-level background: Newly diagnosed Graves' patients took antithyroid drugs under 3 months.

Findings and caveats of the study: Patients with persistent disease showed a bias toward TRBV28, TRBJ1-2 and TRBJ2-5.

For TCR beta, libraries came from iRepertoire HTBI primers and Arm-PCR of CDR3 regions. TCRdb itself ran the multiplex PCR reads through MiXCR, one entry per CDR3 protein. The sample carries about 240,000 distinct CDR3 sequences, 20% recorded once. The time point was: newly diagnosed GD, antithyroid drugs for less than 3 months. Generation of the TCR library employed RNA extracted from PBMCs. The patients included were those that came from an endocrinology department in Xi'an, China. The CDR3 has 13 residues. The germline gives CDR1 SGDLS, CDR2 YYNGEE. The V end was cut by 0 bases, the J end by 4 bases, with 7 bases between.

V gene TRBV9 combines with J gene TRBJ1-1; D gene ambiguous. The material was peripheral blood mononuclear cells (PBMCs), obtained at new diagnosis, from a patient treated with antithyroid drugs. The receptor's source is a female donor with Graves disease. CDR3 nucleotide sequence: TGTGCCAGCAGCGTAGGGCTGAGCACTGAAGCTTTCTTT. Translated: CASSVGLSTEAFF.